This passage covers 18 T cell receptor beta chains from one sample sequenced in a study of blood T cell repertoires in COVID-19. TCRdb's copy holds only in-frame clones and misses some; the assay was immunoSEQ multiplex PCR. Of about 210,000 clones listed, 80% to 90% are singletons. The material sequenced was PBMCs or T cells enriched from blood (not recorded which). Source of these receptors: a young man in a cohort exposed to, infected with or recovered from COVID-19 (not recorded which).

The V call is TRBV15, the J call TRBJ2-7, with 7 nucleotides matching TRBD2. Germline trimming cut 4 bases from V and 2 bases from J; bases unmatched to any gene: 8. Looked up from germline, CDR1 is LNHNV and CDR2 is YYDKDF (reference sequence). The CDR3 extends over 15 amino acids. The CDR3 coding sequence is TGTGCCACCAGCACGGGTGGGAGGGCCCCCTACGAGCAGTACTTC. Protein product: CATSTGGRAPYEQYF. The whole variable domain, filled in from reference TRBV15 and TRBJ2-7, reads DAMVIQNPRYQVTQFGKPVTLSCSQTLNHNVMYWYQQKSSQAPKLLFHYYDKDFNNEADTPDNFQSRRPNTSFCFLDIRSPGLGDTAMYLCATSTGGRAPYEQYFGPGTRLTVT.

The gene calls are TRBV5-1 and TRBJ1-4; 7 bases match TRBD1. CDR1 SGHRS and CDR2 YFSETQ come from the germline V gene. This CDR3 is 14 amino acids long. After removal of 3 bases from V and 8 bases from J, the junction contained 7 bases not matched to a gene. Written as DNA, the CDR3 is TGCGCCAGCAGCTCAGGGGGTACGGGGGAAAAACTGTTTTTT. Amino acids: CASSSGGTGEKLFF.

The V call is TRBV7-9, the J call TRBJ2-7; 7 bases fit TRBD1. CDR1 and CDR2 from the germline V gene are SEHNR and FQNEAQ (reference sequence). Losses at the gene ends were 5 bases for V and 4 bases for J; bases not matched to a gene: 5. This CDR3 has 13 amino acids. The CDR3 loop reads CASSKTGSYEQYF. In DNA form, the CDR3 reads TGTGCCAGCAGCAAGACAGGGTCGTACGAGCAGTACTTC.

The V and J genes are TRBV7-2 and TRBJ2-1; possibly TRBD1 for D (5 bases). V was cut by 5 bases and J by 1 base, with 6 bases left in between. The CDR3 sequence is 13 residues long. The germline CDR1 and CDR2 sequences are SGHTA and FQGNSA. CDR3 sequence (DNA): TGTGCCAGCAGCCGACAGTCCTACAATGAGCAGTTCTTC. Protein sequence: CASSRQSYNEQFF.

V usage is TRBV2 and J usage is TRBJ2-5; the D gene is possibly TRBD2 (5 bases). V was shortened by 6 bases and J by 2 bases, with 13 bases between the two germline ends. The CDR3 extends over 14 amino acids. Per germline, CDR1 SNHLY and CDR2 FYNNEI. The CDR3 loop is CASRVLAIQETQYF. The CDR3 bases are TGTGCCAGCAGGGTCTTAGCGATACAAGAGACCCAGTACTTC.

V gene TRBV28 combines with J gene TRBJ2-7, with 16 bases matching TRBD2. Germline V gene lookup returns CDR1 MDHEN and CDR2 SYDVKM. With V trimmed by 6 bases and J by 3 bases, 5 bases remained unmatched. This CDR3 comprises 16 residues. In DNA form, the CDR3 reads TGTGCCAGCAGCGGGACTAGCGGGAGGGGAATCTACGAGCAGTACTTC. The encoded protein is CASSGTSGRGIYEQYF. The full variable domain, in which reference TRBV28 and TRBJ2-7 provide the parts outside the CDR3, is DVKVTQSSRYLVKRTGEKVFLECVQDMDHENMFWYRQDPGLGLRLIYFSYDVKMKEKGDIPEGYSVSREKKERFSLILESASTNQTSMYLCASSGTSGRGIYEQYFGPGTRLTVT.

This clone was detected a few times. This chain joins TRBV5-1 and TRBJ1-2; the match to TRBD1 covers 7 bases. The J segment lost 0 bases and the V segment lost 0 bases, leaving 8 bases of the junction unmatched. The CDR3 runs to 17 residues. Per germline, CDR1 SGHRS and CDR2 YFSETQ. The chain's CDR3 is CASSLGLGQDPNYGYTF. In DNA form, the CDR3 reads TGCGCCAGCAGCTTGGGCCTCGGACAGGACCCTAACTATGGCTACACCTTC.

The chain has TRBV14 and TRBJ2-7; 8 nucleotides agree with TRBD2. The CDR3 length is 14 residues. CDR1 and CDR2 from the germline V gene are SGHDN and FVKESK. With V trimmed by 0 bases and J by 5 bases, 3 bases remained unmatched. The CDR3 DNA sequence: TGTGCCAGCAGCCAAGAAACTAGCGGTCACGAGCAGTACTTC. This codes for CASSQETSGHEQYF.

J is TRBJ2-3 and V is TRBV18; weak D call: TRBD1 (5 bases). Trimming stripped 8 bases from V and 4 bases from J, with 16 bases between. The CDR3 contains 14 residues. Per germline, CDR1 KGHSH and CDR2 LQKENI. The CDR3 protein is CASISQGSADTQYF. As DNA, the CDR3 is TGTGCCAGCATATCGCAGGGAAGCGCAGATACGCAGTATTTT. The complete variable domain, with remaining parts taken from reference TRBV18 and TRBJ2-3, reads NAGVMQNPRHLVRRRGQEARLRCSPMKGHSHVYWYRQLPEEGLKFMVYLQKENIIDESGMPKERFSAEFPKEGPSILRIQQVVRGDSAAYFCASISQGSADTQYFGPGTRLTVL.

V usage is TRBV27 and J usage is TRBJ2-7, with 7 positions matching TRBD2. V lost 0 bases to trimming and J lost 3 bases; unmatched junction nucleotides: 8. There are 16 residues in the CDR3. CDR1 is MNHEY and CDR2 is SMNVEV in the germline V gene (reference sequence). CDR3 protein: CASSLSIGERGYEQYF. In nucleotides, the CDR3 is TGTGCCAGCAGTTTATCGATAGGCGAGCGGGGCTACGAGCAGTACTTC.

The chain links TRBV29-1 to TRBJ1-2; D gene unclear. The CDR3 spans 15 residues. In germline, CDR1 is SQVTM, CDR2 ANQGSEA. V lost 2 bases to trimming and J lost 4 bases, with 17 bases between them. The chain's CDR3 is CSVEQSTETFYGYTF. As DNA, the CDR3 is TGCAGCGTTGAACAGTCTACTGAGACTTTCTATGGCTACACCTTC. The full variable domain, in which reference TRBV29-1 and TRBJ1-2 provide the parts outside the CDR3, is SAVISQKPSRDICQRGTSLTIQCQVDSQVTMMFWYRQQPGQSLTLIATANQGSEATYESGFVIDKFPISRPNLTFSTLTVSNMSPEDSSIYLCSVEQSTETFYGYTFGSGTRLTVV.

The V gene is TRBV27, the J gene TRBJ2-7; D remains ambiguous. Trimming took off 2 bases at V and 3 bases at J, with 8 bases between the two ends. CDR1 MNHEY and CDR2 SMNVEV come from the germline V gene (reference sequence). This CDR3 region has 13 residues. The CDR3 nucleotides read TGTGCCAGCAGTTTAGGGCAGGACTACGAGCAGTACTTC. Its translation is CASSLGQDYEQYF.

The chain recombines TRBV28 with TRBJ2-2; a possible D gene is TRBD2 (6 bases). Germline CDR1 MDHEN, CDR2 SYDVKM. Trimming took 5 bases from V and 0 from J, leaving 16 bases between them. The length of the CDR3 is 17 residues. In DNA form, the CDR3 reads TGTGCCAGCAGTAACAGCCGCGGGACGGCGAACACCGGGGAGCTGTTTTTT. Protein sequence: CASSNSRGTANTGELFF.

This clone was seen only once. The genes are TRBV29-1 and TRBJ2-1, with D possibly being TRBD1 (5 bases). Germline V gives CDR1 SQVTM, CDR2 ANQGSEA. V lost 6 bases to trimming and J lost 10 bases, with 13 bases between them. This CDR3 contains 11 residues. The CDR3 region has the DNA TGCAGCGTCAGAGAGCAGGGCGAGCAGTTCTTC. Translating it yields CSVREQGEQFF.

The V call is TRBV29-1, the J call TRBJ2-1; 8 bases are shared with TRBD2. V trimming: 8 bases; J trimming: 7 bases; junction bases outside the gene matches: 7. Germline V CDR1 and CDR2: SQVTM, ANQGSEA. This CDR3 region has 12 residues. The CDR3 DNA follows: TGCAGCACATGGACTAGCAGGAATGAGCAGTTCTTC. It codes for CSTWTSRNEQFF.

In DNA form, the CDR3 reads TGTGCCAGCCGACAGGGGTGGGATGGCTACACCTTC. It is translated as CASRQGWDGYTF. The V gene is TRBV27, the J gene TRBJ1-2; 8 nucleotides align to TRBD1. In germline, CDR1 is MNHEY, CDR2 SMNVEV (reference sequence). V lost 8 bases, J lost 6 bases, and 5 bases stayed unmatched. The CDR3 is 12 amino acids.

This chain joins TRBV27 and TRBJ1-4, with D uncertain. The CDR3 spans 17 residues. The germline V and J ends were trimmed by 6 bases and 0 bases, with 17 bases remaining between them. Germline V gene data show CDR1 as MNHEY and CDR2 as SMNVEV (reference sequence). CDR3 loop: CASRPERTSATNEKLFF. Here the CDR3 DNA reads TGTGCCAGCAGACCTGAACGTACATCTGCAACTAATGAAAAACTGTTTTTT.

The chain uses TRBV6-1 and TRBJ2-7; 8 bases map to TRBD1. Germline V gene sequence: CDR1 MNHNS, CDR2 SASEGT. Trimming at V came to 3 bases and at J to 6 bases, leaving 10 bases not matched to a gene. CDR3 size: 15 residues. CDR3 DNA sequence: TGTGCCAGCAGTGAGGGGAGGACAGGGCAAAGCGAGCAGTACTTC. It translates to CASSEGRTGQSEQYF.